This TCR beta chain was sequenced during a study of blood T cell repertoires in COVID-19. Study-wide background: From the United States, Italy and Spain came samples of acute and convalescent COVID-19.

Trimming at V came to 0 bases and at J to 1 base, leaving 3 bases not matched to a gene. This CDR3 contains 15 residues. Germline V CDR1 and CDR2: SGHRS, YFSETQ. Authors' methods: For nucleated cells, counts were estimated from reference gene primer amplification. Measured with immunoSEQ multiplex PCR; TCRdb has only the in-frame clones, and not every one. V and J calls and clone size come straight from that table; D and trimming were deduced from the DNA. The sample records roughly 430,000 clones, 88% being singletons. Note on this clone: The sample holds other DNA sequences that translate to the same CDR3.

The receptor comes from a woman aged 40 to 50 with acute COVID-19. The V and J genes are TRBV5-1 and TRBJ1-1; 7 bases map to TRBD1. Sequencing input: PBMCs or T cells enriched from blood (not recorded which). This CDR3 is CASSLGGTANTEAFF. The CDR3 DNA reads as TGCGCCAGCAGCTTGGGGGGGACAGCGAACACTGAAGCTTTCTTT.